This T cell receptor beta chain came from a study of OX40 agonist ivuxolimab in advanced cancers. Whole-study context: Partial response was recorded in three patients: one hepatocellular carcinoma and two cutaneous melanoma cases.

A note on this clone: Its antigen is currently unknown.

Study results and limitations: Antigen specificity was not determined for the expanded peripheral T cells. Dosing at 0.1 to 3.0 mg/kg was accompanied by clonal expansion of CD4+ and CD8+ blood T cells by week 6. The average count of expanded clones was higher among CD8+ T cells than among CD4+.

Produced via immunoSEQ multiplex PCR; TCRdb's table is partial and in-frame only. The sample has 66,000 or so clones, 84% seen once. The CDR3 loop spans 13 amino acids. Trimming took 2 bases from V and 3 from J, leaving 7 bases between them. Germline V gene sequence: CDR1 SNHLY, CDR2 FYNNEI. The V call is TRBV2, the J call TRBJ1-2; the D gene is possibly TRBD1 (5 bases). The TCR sequence derives from an adult with an advanced solid tumor such as melanoma, head and neck, liver or kidney cancer. Sequencing was performed on CD4+ or CD8+ T cells sorted from blood, taken in a trial of the OX40 agonist ivuxolimab. CDR3 region: CASSELGDYGYTF. The CDR3, as DNA: TGTGCCAGCAGTGAACTGGGGGACTATGGCTACACCTTC.